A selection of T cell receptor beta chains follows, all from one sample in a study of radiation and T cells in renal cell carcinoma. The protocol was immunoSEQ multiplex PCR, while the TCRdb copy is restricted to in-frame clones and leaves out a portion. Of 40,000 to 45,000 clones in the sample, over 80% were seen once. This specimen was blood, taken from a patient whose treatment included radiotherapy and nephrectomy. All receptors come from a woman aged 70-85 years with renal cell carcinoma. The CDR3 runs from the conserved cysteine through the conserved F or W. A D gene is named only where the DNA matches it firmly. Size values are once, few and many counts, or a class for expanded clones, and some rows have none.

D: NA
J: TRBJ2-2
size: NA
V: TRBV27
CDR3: CASSLKFGGSTGELFF
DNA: TGTGCCAGCAGTCTGAAGTTCGGCGGGTCCACCGGGGAGCTGTTTTTT

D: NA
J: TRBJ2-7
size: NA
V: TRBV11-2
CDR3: CASSLAQGSEQYF
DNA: TGTGCCAGCAGCTTAGCGCAGGGGAGCGAGCAGTACTTC

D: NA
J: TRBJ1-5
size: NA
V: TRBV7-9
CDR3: CASTTESQPQHF
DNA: TGTGCCAGCACCACGGAAAGTCAGCCCCAGCATTTT

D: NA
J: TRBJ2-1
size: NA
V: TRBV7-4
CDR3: CASSFTLTGLLNEQFF
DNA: TGTGCCAGCAGTTTTACCCTCACAGGGCTGCTAAATGAGCAGTTCTTC

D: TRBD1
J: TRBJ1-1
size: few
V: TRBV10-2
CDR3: CASQKDRDTEAFF
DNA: TGCGCCAGCCAAAAGGACAGGGACACTGAAGCTTTCTTT

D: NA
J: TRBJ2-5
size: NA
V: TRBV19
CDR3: CASSIGTNQETQYF
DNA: TGTGCCAGTAGTATAGGCACTAACCAAGAGACCCAGTACTTC

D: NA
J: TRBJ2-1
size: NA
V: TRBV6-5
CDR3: CASSLGTKQFF
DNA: TGTGCCAGCAGTCTCGGGACCAAGCAGTTCTTC

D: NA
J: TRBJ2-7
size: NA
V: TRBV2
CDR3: CASKPGVGYEQYF
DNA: TGTGCCAGCAAGCCGGGAGTAGGCTACGAGCAGTACTTC

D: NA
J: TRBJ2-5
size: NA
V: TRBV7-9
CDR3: CASSLNRRAQETQYF
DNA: TGTGCCAGCAGCCTAAACAGGAGGGCGCAAGAGACCCAGTACTTC

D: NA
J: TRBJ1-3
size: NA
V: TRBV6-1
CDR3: CATLRGAISGNTIYF
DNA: TGTGCCACTCTTCGGGGGGCTATCTCGGGAAACACCATATATTTT

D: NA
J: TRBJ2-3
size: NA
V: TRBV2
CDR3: CASSERVGVGTQYF
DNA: TGTGCCAGCAGTGAACGAGTAGGGGTGGGTACGCAGTATTTT

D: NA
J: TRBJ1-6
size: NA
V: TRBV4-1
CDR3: CASSLRGENNSPLHF
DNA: TGCGCCAGCAGCCTTAGGGGCGAGAATAATTCACCCCTCCACTTT

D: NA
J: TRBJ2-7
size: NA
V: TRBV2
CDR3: CASSGGTLDEQYF
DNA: TGTGCCAGCAGTGGAGGGACTCTAGACGAGCAGTACTTC

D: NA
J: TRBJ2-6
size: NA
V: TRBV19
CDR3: CASSIEGITGANVLTF
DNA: TGTGCCAGTAGTATTGAAGGGATTACTGGGGCCAACGTCCTGACTTTC